A selection of T cell receptor beta chains follows, all from one sample in a study of vaccination effects on CD4 cells after COVID-19. Here immunoSEQ multiplex PCR was the method, and the copy in TCRdb shows in-frame clones only, minus some. The data hold more than 30,000 clones, with less than 70% observed a single time. These receptors' antigens are unknown. This specimen consisted of CD4+ T cells from PBMCs cultured with HCoV-OC43 spike peptides, obtained before COVID-19 vaccination. The origin of the receptors is a human donor who received a COVID-19 vaccine. Each CDR3 is given with its conserved first and last residue. Each record gives: CDR3 DNA, CDR3 protein, clone size, V gene, D gene, J gene. The D gene is left open where the match is weak. A row's size may be missing; if present it is once, few, many or a size class.

CDR3nt: TGTGCCAGTAGTACTATGGACAGGGGGCGCTTTGGGGCCAACGTCCTGACTTTC
CDR3aa: CASSTMDRGRFGANVLTF
abundance: NA
v_gene: TRBV19
d_gene: TRBD1
j_gene: TRBJ2-6

CDR3nt: TGTGCCATAGCAACCTCGACAGGGGTAGAAGAGACCCAGTACTTC
CDR3aa: CAIATSTGVEETQYF
abundance: NA
v_gene: TRBV10-3
d_gene: TRBD1
j_gene: TRBJ2-5

CDR3nt: TGTGCCAGCAGTCAAGGGAGTGAAAAACTGTTTTTT
CDR3aa: CASSQGSEKLFF
abundance: NA
v_gene: TRBV6-2/TRBV6-3
d_gene: NA
j_gene: TRBJ1-4

CDR3nt: TGCGCCAGCAGTCAATACTCGCGGGAGGGCCTATGTGATGAGCAGTTCTTC
CDR3aa: CASSQYSREGLCDEQFF
abundance: NA
v_gene: TRBV23-1
d_gene: TRBD2
j_gene: TRBJ2-1

CDR3nt: TGCGCCAGCACCAGACAGACTAGCGGGAGAGTGGATGAGCAGTTCTTC
CDR3aa: CASTRQTSGRVDEQFF
abundance: NA
v_gene: TRBV5-1
d_gene: TRBD2
j_gene: TRBJ2-1

CDR3nt: TGTGCCAGCAGCTTGGATGGGACAGGGGGTATCGTCTATGGCTACACCTTC
CDR3aa: CASSLDGTGGIVYGYTF
abundance: NA
v_gene: TRBV5-5
d_gene: TRBD1
j_gene: TRBJ1-2

CDR3nt: TGCGCCAGCAGCTTGCAGAGCGGGAGGGCGGAGGAGCAGTACTTC
CDR3aa: CASSLQSGRAEEQYF
abundance: NA
v_gene: TRBV5-1
d_gene: TRBD2
j_gene: TRBJ2-7

CDR3nt: TGTGCCAGCAAGACGATCGGTAATTCACCCCTCCACTTT
CDR3aa: CASKTIGNSPLHF
abundance: NA
v_gene: TRBV2
d_gene: NA
j_gene: TRBJ1-6

CDR3nt: TGCAGCATAGAGGAGAACACCGGGGAGCTGTTTTTT
CDR3aa: CSIEENTGELFF
abundance: NA
v_gene: TRBV29-1
d_gene: NA
j_gene: TRBJ2-2

CDR3nt: TGCGCCAGCAGCTACCGGACCGGGACCCCATTTTCGGCTTTCTTT
CDR3aa: CASSYRTGTPFSAFF
abundance: NA
v_gene: TRBV5-1
d_gene: NA
j_gene: TRBJ1-1

CDR3nt: TGTGCCAGCAGCACCAGTGTCGCTACGCAGTATTTT
CDR3aa: CASSTSVATQYF
abundance: NA
v_gene: TRBV12-3/TRBV12-4
d_gene: NA
j_gene: TRBJ2-3

CDR3nt: TGCGCCAGCAGCCTCGACAGTCAAATCTACGAGCAGTACTTC
CDR3aa: CASSLDSQIYEQYF
abundance: few
v_gene: TRBV5-1
d_gene: NA
j_gene: TRBJ2-7

CDR3nt: TGTGCCAGCAGCTTAGAACAGGGAGGAGTAGACAATGAGCAGTTCTTC
CDR3aa: CASSLEQGGVDNEQFF
abundance: NA
v_gene: TRBV11-3
d_gene: NA
j_gene: TRBJ2-1

CDR3nt: TGTGCCAGCAGCTTAGAGTCGGGAGGGGGCACTGAAGCTTTCTTT
CDR3aa: CASSLESGGGTEAFF
abundance: few
v_gene: TRBV7-9
d_gene: NA
j_gene: TRBJ1-1

CDR3nt: TGTGCCAGCAACGGGCTAGCGGGGAACTACAATGAGCAGTTCTTC
CDR3aa: CASNGLAGNYNEQFF
abundance: NA
v_gene: TRBV2
d_gene: TRBD2
j_gene: TRBJ2-1

CDR3nt: TGCGCCAGCAGTGAGGCGGCGGGAGGGCCCTACGAGCAGTACTTC
CDR3aa: CASSEAAGGPYEQYF
abundance: NA
v_gene: TRBV10-2
d_gene: TRBD2
j_gene: TRBJ2-7

CDR3nt: TGTGCCAGCAACAGGGCTGGGAGCACTGAAGCTTTCTTT
CDR3aa: CASNRAGSTEAFF
abundance: few
v_gene: TRBV3-1/TRBV3-2
d_gene: NA
j_gene: TRBJ1-1

CDR3nt: TGCGCCAGCAGTCATACAGGGGGCCGGACTGGGGCCAACGTCCTGACTTTC
CDR3aa: CASSHTGGRTGANVLTF
abundance: NA
v_gene: TRBV4-1
d_gene: TRBD1
j_gene: TRBJ2-6

CDR3nt: TGTGCCAGTAGTCTAGCGGGGGCCCTAGAGACCCAGTACTTC
CDR3aa: CASSLAGALETQYF
abundance: few
v_gene: TRBV19
d_gene: TRBD2
j_gene: TRBJ2-5

CDR3nt: TGTGCCACCAGTGATCCTCTAGGGGGCGACGGTAACAATGAGCAGTTCTTC
CDR3aa: CATSDPLGGDGNNEQFF
abundance: NA
v_gene: TRBV24-1
d_gene: TRBD1
j_gene: TRBJ2-1

CDR3nt: TGCAGCGTTGAAGGACTAGCGGGAGGAAGGAACATTCAGTACTTC
CDR3aa: CSVEGLAGGRNIQYF
abundance: NA
v_gene: TRBV29-1
d_gene: TRBD2
j_gene: TRBJ2-4

CDR3nt: TGTGCCAGCTCCCAGGGTTTCGATGAGCAGTTCTTC
CDR3aa: CASSQGFDEQFF
abundance: NA
v_gene: TRBV11-3
d_gene: NA
j_gene: TRBJ2-1

CDR3nt: TGTGCCAGCAGCCGGATTGCAAGCGGGAGAGATCGGAACACCGGGGAGCTGTTTTTT
CDR3aa: CASSRIASGRDRNTGELFF
abundance: NA
v_gene: TRBV4-2
d_gene: TRBD2
j_gene: TRBJ2-2

CDR3nt: TGTGCCAGCAGTTTATTCTCTGGGACAGGGGGACCGTACGGCAATCAGCCCCAGCATTTT
CDR3aa: CASSLFSGTGGPYGNQPQHF
abundance: once
v_gene: TRBV27
d_gene: TRBD1
j_gene: TRBJ1-5

CDR3nt: TGTGCCAGCAGCGACTATAGCGGGGGAAACGAGCAGTACTTC
CDR3aa: CASSDYSGGNEQYF
abundance: NA
v_gene: TRBV11-2
d_gene: TRBD2
j_gene: TRBJ2-7

CDR3nt: TGTGCCAGCAGCGGACCGGGACAGGGCTACGAGCAGTACTTC
CDR3aa: CASSGPGQGYEQYF
abundance: NA
v_gene: TRBV6-5
d_gene: TRBD1
j_gene: TRBJ2-7

CDR3nt: TGTGCCAGCTCCCGGCTTCAGAACACTGAAGCTTTCTTT
CDR3aa: CASSRLQNTEAFF
abundance: NA
v_gene: TRBV6-5
d_gene: NA
j_gene: TRBJ1-1

CDR3nt: TGCAGTGCTAGTTCGCGGACGAACCCTACCTCCTACGAGCAGTACTTC
CDR3aa: CSASSRTNPTSYEQYF
abundance: NA
v_gene: TRBV20-1
d_gene: NA
j_gene: TRBJ2-7

CDR3nt: TGTGCCAGCAGTTACCCGCCGAGCATCGAAGCTTTCTTT
CDR3aa: CASSYPPSIEAFF
abundance: NA
v_gene: TRBV6-6
d_gene: NA
j_gene: TRBJ1-1

CDR3nt: TGCGCCAGCAGCTTGGGCCCCAGGGGAGGAGTTAGTGTCGAGCAGTACTTC
CDR3aa: CASSLGPRGGVSVEQYF
abundance: many
v_gene: TRBV5-1
d_gene: NA
j_gene: TRBJ2-7

CDR3nt: TGCGCCAGCAGCCTACGACCCACAGATACGCAGTATTTT
CDR3aa: CASSLRPTDTQYF
abundance: NA
v_gene: TRBV5-1
d_gene: NA
j_gene: TRBJ2-3

CDR3nt: TGTGCCAGCAGCCCCAGGGGGAACTCCTACAATGAGCAGTTCTTC
CDR3aa: CASSPRGNSYNEQFF
abundance: few
v_gene: TRBV7-9
d_gene: TRBD1
j_gene: TRBJ2-1

CDR3nt: TGTGCCAGCAATCGGGGTAACACAGATACGCAGTATTTT
CDR3aa: CASNRGNTDTQYF
abundance: NA
v_gene: TRBV6-6
d_gene: NA
j_gene: TRBJ2-3

CDR3nt: TGTGCCAGCAGACAGGGCAGCAATCAGCCCCAGCATTTT
CDR3aa: CASRQGSNQPQHF
abundance: NA
v_gene: TRBV6-5
d_gene: NA
j_gene: TRBJ1-5

CDR3nt: TGCAGCGTTGACGAGGGGCGCATGAACACTGAAGCTTTCTTT
CDR3aa: CSVDEGRMNTEAFF
abundance: NA
v_gene: TRBV29-1
d_gene: NA
j_gene: TRBJ1-1

CDR3nt: TGTGCCAGCAGCTTAATACCTAGCGGGGGCGCAGATACGCAGTATTTT
CDR3aa: CASSLIPSGGADTQYF
abundance: NA
v_gene: TRBV7-9
d_gene: TRBD2
j_gene: TRBJ2-3

CDR3nt: TGTGCCAGCACCTTCGGCGCGGGGGGGCCGACGGAGACCCAGTACTTC
CDR3aa: CASTFGAGGPTETQYF
abundance: NA
v_gene: TRBV3-1/TRBV3-2
d_gene: TRBD2
j_gene: TRBJ2-5

CDR3nt: TGTGCCTGGAGCTCCACAGGGATTTATTCTGGAAACACCATATATTTT
CDR3aa: CAWSSTGIYSGNTIYF
abundance: few
v_gene: TRBV30
d_gene: NA
j_gene: TRBJ1-3

CDR3nt: TGTGCCAGCAGCCCTTCTGGCGGGAGGATACAAGAGACCCAGTACTTC
CDR3aa: CASSPSGGRIQETQYF
abundance: NA
v_gene: TRBV5-5
d_gene: TRBD2
j_gene: TRBJ2-5

CDR3nt: TGCGCCAGCAGAGGAAGGACAGGAGTAGGAAAACTGTTTTTT
CDR3aa: CASRGRTGVGKLFF
abundance: NA
v_gene: TRBV4-1
d_gene: TRBD1
j_gene: TRBJ1-4

CDR3nt: TGCGCCAGCAGCCAGAGGAAGGCAGGGGGCAGTTCTATGAACACTGAAGCTTTCTTT
CDR3aa: CASSQRKAGGSSMNTEAFF
abundance: few
v_gene: TRBV4-1
d_gene: TRBD1
j_gene: TRBJ1-1

CDR3nt: TGCGCCAGCAGCGTATTCGGCTGGGAGAACACTGAAGCTTTCTTT
CDR3aa: CASSVFGWENTEAFF
abundance: few
v_gene: TRBV5-1
d_gene: NA
j_gene: TRBJ1-1

CDR3nt: TGTGCCAGCACCGACAGGGGTGGCAGGGGGAGCACCGGGGAGCTGTTTTTT
CDR3aa: CASTDRGGRGSTGELFF
abundance: few
v_gene: TRBV14
d_gene: TRBD1
j_gene: TRBJ2-2

CDR3nt: TGTGCCAGCAGCAGAGCCTCTGGAAACACCATATATTTT
CDR3aa: CASSRASGNTIYF
abundance: few
v_gene: TRBV12-3/TRBV12-4
d_gene: NA
j_gene: TRBJ1-3

CDR3nt: TGTGCCAGCTCACCATCCGAAAGCTCCTATAATTCACCCCTCCACTTT
CDR3aa: CASSPSESSYNSPLHF
abundance: NA
v_gene: TRBV18
d_gene: NA
j_gene: TRBJ1-6